These T cell receptor beta chains were read from a single sample in a study of cytomegalovirus exposure and HLA in healthy donors. The data were produced by immunoSEQ multiplex PCR, yet TCRdb's version contains in-frame clones alone and is incomplete. The sample consists of 110,000 or so clones, around four fifths of them appearing once. The sequencing input was PBMCs. The receptors stem from a middle-aged woman in good health and CMV-seropositive. CDR3s include the opening cysteine and the closing phenylalanine or tryptophan. A D gene is named only where the DNA matches it firmly.

v_call d_call cdr3_aa
TRBV6-5 . CASSYFYSGTDTQYF
TRBV29-1 . CSALGGSTDTQYF
TRBV28 TRBD1 CASDRANTGELFF
TRBV7-8 TRBD2 CASSRGDPYEQYF
TRBV19 TRBD2 CASSVRSGGASDTQYF
TRBV27 . CASTPLRDFPGFTDTQYF
TRBV11-2 . CASSLVRTVVTEAFF
TRBV28 . CASSLSSAGTHYEQYF
TRBV2 . CASGEGYGRGTDTQYF
TRBV7-8 . CASSLSKGGSYEQYF
TRBV7-9 . CASSPPGGGGTEAFF
TRBV5-1 . CASSLSPTYNSPLHF
TRBV27 TRBD1 CASRPRQGALYGYTF
TRBV7-9 TRBD1 CASSLGSLGQGAPEAFF
TRBV5-4 TRBD2 CASSQPPLAGGGETQYF
TRBV5-6 TRBD2 CASSLTSTSGLDNEQFF
TRBV18 TRBD1 CASSPGQGAMRGSYEQYF
TRBV7-2 . CASRPGAWEGLPLNSPLHF
TRBV6-6 . CASSYRQGKGEQYF
TRBV6-5 . CASSYSRLSSYNEQFF
TRBV28 . CATSLGGHYEQYF
TRBV4-1 . CASSPVISGLNYEQYF
TRBV10-2 TRBD1 CASSDFRGFGTEAFF
TRBV5-1 TRBD1 CASSPGTDPTGGNQPQHF
TRBV27 TRBD1 CASSLSTGELGYTF
TRBV11-3 TRBD1 CASSSTTDRVGYTF
TRBV6-4 . CASSDHLRSSYNEQFF
TRBV11-3 . CASSLEISAWETQYF
TRBV2 TRBD1 CASGDLDRGRRNTGELFF
TRBV5-4 . CASSAGGASEQFF
TRBV4-2 TRBD1 CASSQDRYVRQGGNQPQHF
TRBV27 TRBD1 CASSFKGANYGYTF
TRBV4-3 . CASSQEPAGSGRNTEAFF
TRBV2 TRBD1 CASRGTGVGGYTF
TRBV4-1 . CASSQATSVVADEQYF
TRBV7-9 . CASSPVGGYGYTF
TRBV29-1 . CSVVFSLNTGELFF
TRBV10-3 TRBD2 CAISEPGGAEDTQYF
TRBV7-9 TRBD2 CASSPTSGSYNEQFF
TRBV11-2 . CASSRGQGTNTEAFF
TRBV14 TRBD2 CASSPLGQGGLETQYF
TRBV7-9 . CSSSWTALGNTEAFF
TRBV27 . CATRINPGTPSNSPLHF
TRBV28 TRBD1 CASSFVFRTGESYEQYF
TRBV7-7 TRBD1 CASSLAGGGEQYF
TRBV27 TRBD2 CASSLGREWSNEQFF
TRBV6-1 TRBD2 CASSEGLADYYEQYF
TRBV4-1 TRBD2 CASSPRREGTGELFF
TRBV4-1 TRBD2 CASRPRREGYNEQFF
TRBV7-9 TRBD1 CSSSLTDRGGGYGYTF
TRBV27 . CASSLLVGGWEQYF
TRBV28 TRBD1 CASSIGQGAYEQYF
TRBV5-1 TRBD1 CASSFSPRTGPYEQYF
TRBV10-1 . CASPALRGTNSYNEQFF
TRBV7-9 TRBD1 CSSSPGRTGQQETQYF
TRBV4-1 . CASRSPSGGGSYNEQFF
TRBV6-5 TRBD1 CASSWRTGNYGYTF
TRBV28 . CASSFRAGEGANQPQHF
TRBV5-4 . CASSLGLRNYGYTF